This TCR beta chain is drawn from a study of T cells in narcolepsy. Study-level background: Enrolled donors included narcolepsy type 1 or type 2 patients and healthy controls. Whole-study results and caveats: HCRT-specific and TRIB2-specific autoreactive clonotypes appeared among same-patient CSF and blood CD4+ clonotypes. In some patient and control memory CD4+ samples, autoreactive clones were absent.

Trimming shortened V by 1 base and J by 0 bases, and 7 bases separated the two germline ends. Germline values: CDR1 SGHTA, CDR2 FQGNSA. The CDR3 sequence is 15 residues long. Clones were sequenced by immunoSEQ multiplex PCR, and TCRdb holds only the in-frame ones, with some missing. This table has about 27,000 clones, 79% appearing once. Worth noting for this clone: What it binds is not known.

The sequenced material came from memory (CD45RA-) CD4+ T cells from blood. The chain carries TRBV7-2 and TRBJ2-1; D not resolved. The clonotype comes from a human donor in good health. The CDR3 protein is CASSLEASSYNEQFF. CDR3 in DNA: TGTGCCAGCAGCTTAGAGGCAAGCTCCTACAATGAGCAGTTCTTC. The variable domain in full, completed from reference TRBV7-2 and TRBJ2-1, reads GAGVSQSPSNKVTEKGKDVELRCDPISGHTALYWYRQSLGQGLEFLIYFQGNSAPDKSGLPSDRFSAERTGGSVSTLTIQRTQQEDSAVYLCASSLEASSYNEQFFGPGTRLTVL.